A selection of T cell receptor beta chains follows, all from one sample in a study of long-term antiretroviral therapy in people with HIV. Libraries were prepared by immunoSEQ multiplex PCR; TCRdb keeps only in-frame clonotypes and omits some of them. The sample includes tens of thousands of clones, approximately 94% of them seen just once. The source material was unsorted PBMCs, sampled roughly 9.4 years after starting antiretroviral therapy. The receptors derive from a man aged 25 to 40 with HIV. Both conserved end residues are part of each CDR3. The order of the fields is clone size, D gene, V gene, J gene, CDR3 DNA, CDR3 protein. The D gene is left open where the match is weak. Clone size, where shown, is once, few, many, or a class for clones that have expanded.

size: -; D: TRBD1; V: TRBV5-1; J: TRBJ1-1; DNA: TGCGCCAGCAGCTCCGGGACAGGGAGCGGTAACACTGAAGCTTTCTTT; CDR3: CASSSGTGSGNTEAFF
size: -; D: -; V: TRBV19; J: TRBJ2-1; DNA: TGTGCCAGTAGTCATGTCAGGAGCCTTTACAATGAGCAGTTCTTC; CDR3: CASSHVRSLYNEQFF
size: -; D: -; V: TRBV5-1; J: TRBJ2-5; DNA: TGCGCCAGCAGCCCAGGACTGGGAGAGACCCAGTACTTC; CDR3: CASSPGLGETQYF
size: -; D: -; V: TRBV7-8; J: TRBJ1-5; DNA: TGTGCCAGCAGCTTAGCCGACAGTTATCAGCCCCAGCATTTT; CDR3: CASSLADSYQPQHF
size: once; D: -; V: TRBV4-2; J: TRBJ2-4; DNA: TGTGCCAGCAGCCCGGAGTGGGGGCAAGCCAAAAACATTCAGTACTTC; CDR3: CASSPEWGQAKNIQYF
size: -; D: -; V: TRBV29-1; J: TRBJ2-5; DNA: TGCAGCGTTTCCGGGACTCTGGGGGAGACCCAGTACTTC; CDR3: CSVSGTLGETQYF
size: -; D: -; V: TRBV7-6; J: TRBJ1-5; DNA: TGTGCCAGCAGCTTAAACGGAGGCGATCAGCCCCAGCATTTT; CDR3: CASSLNGGDQPQHF
size: -; D: -; V: TRBV13; J: TRBJ1-1; DNA: TGTGCCAGCAGCTTAATCGGACCGGCTGAAGCTTTCTTT; CDR3: CASSLIGPAEAFF
size: -; D: -; V: TRBV5-1; J: TRBJ1-1; DNA: TGCGCCAGCAGCTCGGAATGGGGTAACACTGAAGCTTTCTTT; CDR3: CASSSEWGNTEAFF
size: -; D: -; V: TRBV5-8; J: TRBJ2-7; DNA: TGTGCCAGCAGCTTGGTTTCCTCCTACGAGCAGTACTTC; CDR3: CASSLVSSYEQYF
size: -; D: -; V: TRBV9; J: TRBJ1-5; DNA: TGTGCCAGCAGCCCGCACCCCGATCAGCCCCAGCATTTT; CDR3: CASSPHPDQPQHF